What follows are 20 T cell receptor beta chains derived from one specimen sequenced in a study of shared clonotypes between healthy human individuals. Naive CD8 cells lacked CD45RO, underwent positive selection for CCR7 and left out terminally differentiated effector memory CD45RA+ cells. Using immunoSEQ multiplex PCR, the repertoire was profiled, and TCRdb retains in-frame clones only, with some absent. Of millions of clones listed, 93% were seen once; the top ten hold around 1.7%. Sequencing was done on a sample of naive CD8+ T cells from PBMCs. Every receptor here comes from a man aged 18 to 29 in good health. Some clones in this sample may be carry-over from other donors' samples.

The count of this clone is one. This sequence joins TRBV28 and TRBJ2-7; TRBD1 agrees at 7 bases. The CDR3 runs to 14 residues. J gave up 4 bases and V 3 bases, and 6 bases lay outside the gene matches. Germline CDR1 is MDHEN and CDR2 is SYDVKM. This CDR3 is CASSLGQTFYEQYF. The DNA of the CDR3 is TGTGCCAGCAGTTTGGGACAGACCTTTTACGAGCAGTACTTC.

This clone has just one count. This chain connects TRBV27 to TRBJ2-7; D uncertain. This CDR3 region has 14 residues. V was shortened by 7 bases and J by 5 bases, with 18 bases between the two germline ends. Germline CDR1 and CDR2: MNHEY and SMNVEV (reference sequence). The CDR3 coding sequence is TGTGCCAGCACTTCCCCATCTCGTCCTAACGAGCAGTACTTC. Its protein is CASTSPSRPNEQYF.

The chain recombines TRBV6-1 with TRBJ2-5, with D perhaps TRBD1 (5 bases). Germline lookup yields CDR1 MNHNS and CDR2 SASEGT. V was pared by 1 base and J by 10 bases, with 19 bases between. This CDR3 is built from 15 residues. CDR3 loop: CASSEVRTPMRSQYF. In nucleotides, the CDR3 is TGTGCCAGCAGTGAAGTGCGGACACCTATGAGGAGCCAGTACTTC.

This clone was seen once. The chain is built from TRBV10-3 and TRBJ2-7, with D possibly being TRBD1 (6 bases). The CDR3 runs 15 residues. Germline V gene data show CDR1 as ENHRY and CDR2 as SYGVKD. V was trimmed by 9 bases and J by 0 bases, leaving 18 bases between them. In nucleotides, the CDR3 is TGTGCCATAAGACGGGACACCCAGAGCTCCTACGAGCAGTACTTC. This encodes CAIRRDTQSSYEQYF.

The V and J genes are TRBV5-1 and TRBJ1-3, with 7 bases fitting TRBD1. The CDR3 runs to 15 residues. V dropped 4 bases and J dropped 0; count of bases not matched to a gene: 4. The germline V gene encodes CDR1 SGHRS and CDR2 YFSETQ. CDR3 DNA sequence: TGCGCCAGCAGCCAAGACAGGGTCTCTGGAAACACCATATATTTT. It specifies CASSQDRVSGNTIYF.

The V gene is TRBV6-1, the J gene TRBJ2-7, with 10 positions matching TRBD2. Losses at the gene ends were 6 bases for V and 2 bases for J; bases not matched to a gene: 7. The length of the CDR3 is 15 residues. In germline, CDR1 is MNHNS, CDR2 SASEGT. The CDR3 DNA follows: TGTGCCAGCAGCTTGAAGCGGGAGGGGGCCTACGAGCAGTACTTC. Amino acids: CASSLKREGAYEQYF.

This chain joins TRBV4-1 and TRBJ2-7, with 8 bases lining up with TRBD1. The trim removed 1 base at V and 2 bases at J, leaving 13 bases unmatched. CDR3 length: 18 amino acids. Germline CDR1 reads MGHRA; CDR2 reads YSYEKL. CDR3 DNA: TGCGCCAGCAGCCAAGGGCCTACCGGACAGGGAACAACCTACGAGCAGTACTTC. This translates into CASSQGPTGQGTTYEQYF.

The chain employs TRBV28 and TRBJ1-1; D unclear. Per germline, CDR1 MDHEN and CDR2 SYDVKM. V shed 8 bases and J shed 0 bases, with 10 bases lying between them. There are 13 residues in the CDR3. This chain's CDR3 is CASRTNLNTEAFF. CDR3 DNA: TGTGCCAGCCGAACGAACCTGAACACTGAAGCTTTCTTT.

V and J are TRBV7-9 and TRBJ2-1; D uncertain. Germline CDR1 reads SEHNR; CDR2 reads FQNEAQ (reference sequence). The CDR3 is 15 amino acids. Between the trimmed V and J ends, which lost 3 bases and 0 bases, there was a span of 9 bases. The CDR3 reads CASSFPKSSYNEQFF. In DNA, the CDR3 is TGTGCCAGCAGCTTCCCCAAGAGCTCCTACAATGAGCAGTTCTTC. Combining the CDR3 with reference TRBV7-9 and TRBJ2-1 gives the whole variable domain DTGVSQNPRHKITKRGQNVTFRCDPISEHNRLYWYRQTLGQGPEFLTYFQNEAQLEKSRLLSDRFSAERPKGSFSTLEIQRTEQGDSAMYLCASSFPKSSYNEQFFGPGTRLTVL.

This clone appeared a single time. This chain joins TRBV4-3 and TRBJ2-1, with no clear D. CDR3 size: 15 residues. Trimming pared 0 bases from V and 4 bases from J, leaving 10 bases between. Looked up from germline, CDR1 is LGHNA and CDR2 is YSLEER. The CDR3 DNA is TGCGCCAGCAGCCAAGATGCCCCAGAATACAATGAGCAGTTCTTC. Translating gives CASSQDAPEYNEQFF.

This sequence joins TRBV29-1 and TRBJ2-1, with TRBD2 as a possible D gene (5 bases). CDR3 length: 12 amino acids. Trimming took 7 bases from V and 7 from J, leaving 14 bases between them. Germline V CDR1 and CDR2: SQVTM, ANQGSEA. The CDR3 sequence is CSALGESNEQFF. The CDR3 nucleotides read TGCAGCGCCCTCGGGGAGAGTAATGAGCAGTTCTTC.

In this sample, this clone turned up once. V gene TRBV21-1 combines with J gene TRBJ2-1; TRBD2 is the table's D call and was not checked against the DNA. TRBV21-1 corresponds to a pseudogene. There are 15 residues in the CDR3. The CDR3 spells CASSKPPYVSHEQFF. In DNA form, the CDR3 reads TGTGCCAGCAGCAAACCTCCCTACGTATCCCATGAGCAGTTCTTC.

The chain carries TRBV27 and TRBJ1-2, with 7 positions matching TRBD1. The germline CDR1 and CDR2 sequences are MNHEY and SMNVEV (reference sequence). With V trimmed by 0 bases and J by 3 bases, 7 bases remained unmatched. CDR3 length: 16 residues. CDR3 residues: CASSLSPTGNDYGYTF. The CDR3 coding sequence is TGTGCCAGCAGTTTATCTCCGACAGGGAATGACTATGGCTACACCTTC.

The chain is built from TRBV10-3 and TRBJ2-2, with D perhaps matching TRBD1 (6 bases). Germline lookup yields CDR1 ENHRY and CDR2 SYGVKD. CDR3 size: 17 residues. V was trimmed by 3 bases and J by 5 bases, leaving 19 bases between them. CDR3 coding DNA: TGTGCCATCAGTGATGTGGCAGGGGCTGCGGATACCGGGGAGCTGTTTTTT. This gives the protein CAISDVAGAADTGELFF.

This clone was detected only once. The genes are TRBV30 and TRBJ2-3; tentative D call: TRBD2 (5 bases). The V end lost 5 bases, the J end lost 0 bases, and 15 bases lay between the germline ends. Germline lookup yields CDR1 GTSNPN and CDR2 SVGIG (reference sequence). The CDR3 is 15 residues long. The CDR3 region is CAWEVEAASTDTQYF. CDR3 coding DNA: TGTGCCTGGGAGGTGGAGGCAGCCAGCACAGATACGCAGTATTTT.

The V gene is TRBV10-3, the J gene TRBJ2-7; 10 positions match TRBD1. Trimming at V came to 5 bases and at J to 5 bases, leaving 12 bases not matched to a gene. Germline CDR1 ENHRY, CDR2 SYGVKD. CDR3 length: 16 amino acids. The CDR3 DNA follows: TGTGCCATCAGTACGTCCGGGACAGGGGTAAACAACGAGCAGTACTTC. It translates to CAISTSGTGVNNEQYF.

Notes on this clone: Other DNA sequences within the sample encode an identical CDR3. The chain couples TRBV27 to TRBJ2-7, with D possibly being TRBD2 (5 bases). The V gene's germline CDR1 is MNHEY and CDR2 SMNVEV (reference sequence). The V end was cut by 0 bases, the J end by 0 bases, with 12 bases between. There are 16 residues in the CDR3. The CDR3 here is CASSLSIGESSYEQYF. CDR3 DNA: TGTGCCAGCAGTTTATCGATCGGGGAGAGCTCCTACGAGCAGTACTTC.

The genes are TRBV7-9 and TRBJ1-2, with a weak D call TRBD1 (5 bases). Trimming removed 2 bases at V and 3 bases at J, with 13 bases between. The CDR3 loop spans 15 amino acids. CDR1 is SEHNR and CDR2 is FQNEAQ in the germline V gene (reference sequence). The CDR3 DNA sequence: TGTGCCAGCAGCTTACCTATAGGGACGGACTATGGCTACACCTTC. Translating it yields CASSLPIGTDYGYTF.

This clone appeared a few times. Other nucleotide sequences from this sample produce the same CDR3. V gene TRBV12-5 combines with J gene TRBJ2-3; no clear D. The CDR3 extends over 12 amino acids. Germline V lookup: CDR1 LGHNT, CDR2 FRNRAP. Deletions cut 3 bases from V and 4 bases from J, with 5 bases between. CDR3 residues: CASGFRPDTQYF. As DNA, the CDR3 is TGTGCTAGTGGTTTTAGGCCAGATACGCAGTATTTT.

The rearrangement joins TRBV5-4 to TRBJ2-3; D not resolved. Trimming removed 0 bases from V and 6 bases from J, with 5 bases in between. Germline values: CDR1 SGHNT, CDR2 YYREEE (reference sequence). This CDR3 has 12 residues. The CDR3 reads CASSLARDTQYF. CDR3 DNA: TGTGCCAGCAGCTTGGCCCGGGATACGCAGTATTTT.